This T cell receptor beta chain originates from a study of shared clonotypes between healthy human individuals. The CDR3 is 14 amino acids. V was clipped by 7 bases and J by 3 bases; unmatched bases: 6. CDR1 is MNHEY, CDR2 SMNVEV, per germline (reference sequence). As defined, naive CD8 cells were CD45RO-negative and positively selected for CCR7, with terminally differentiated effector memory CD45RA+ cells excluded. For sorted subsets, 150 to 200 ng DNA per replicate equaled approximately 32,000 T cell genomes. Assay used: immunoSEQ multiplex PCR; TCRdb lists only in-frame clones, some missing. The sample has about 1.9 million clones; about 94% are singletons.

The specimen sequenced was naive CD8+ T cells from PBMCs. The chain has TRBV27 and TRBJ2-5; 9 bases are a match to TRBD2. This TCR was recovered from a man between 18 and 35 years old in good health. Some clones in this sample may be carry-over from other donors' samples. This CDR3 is CASKGLALEETQYF. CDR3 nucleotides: TGTGCCAGCAAGGGACTAGCTTTGGAAGAGACCCAGTACTTC.